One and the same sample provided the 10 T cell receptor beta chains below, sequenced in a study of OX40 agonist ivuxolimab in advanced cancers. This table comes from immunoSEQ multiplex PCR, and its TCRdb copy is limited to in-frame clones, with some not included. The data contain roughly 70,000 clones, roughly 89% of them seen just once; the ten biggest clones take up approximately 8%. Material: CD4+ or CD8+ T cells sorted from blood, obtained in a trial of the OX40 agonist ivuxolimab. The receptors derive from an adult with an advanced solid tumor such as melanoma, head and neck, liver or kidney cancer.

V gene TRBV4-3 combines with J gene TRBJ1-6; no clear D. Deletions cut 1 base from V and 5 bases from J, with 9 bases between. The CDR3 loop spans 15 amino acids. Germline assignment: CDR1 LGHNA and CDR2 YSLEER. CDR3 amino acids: CASSQGRNHNSPLHF. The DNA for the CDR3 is TGCGCCAGCAGCCAAGGCAGGAACCATAATTCACCCCTCCACTTT.

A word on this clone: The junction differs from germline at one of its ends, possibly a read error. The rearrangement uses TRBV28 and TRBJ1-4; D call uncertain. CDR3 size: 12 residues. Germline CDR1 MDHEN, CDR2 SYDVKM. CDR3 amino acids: CASKRPDEKLLF. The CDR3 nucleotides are TGTGCCAGCAAAAGGCCGGATGAAAAACTGCTTTTT.

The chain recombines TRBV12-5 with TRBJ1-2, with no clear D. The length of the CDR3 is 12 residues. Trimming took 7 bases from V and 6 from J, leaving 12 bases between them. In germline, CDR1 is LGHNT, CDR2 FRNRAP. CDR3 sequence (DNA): TGTGCTAGTGCCCTATCAGGACATGGCTACACCTTC. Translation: CASALSGHGYTF.

CDR3 residues: CASSLAGQGNYEQYF. The CDR3 DNA reads as TGTGCCAGCAGCTTAGCCGGACAGGGGAACTACGAGCAGTACTTC. This rearrangement joins TRBV7-9 to TRBJ2-7, with 9 bases lining up with TRBD1. In germline, CDR1 is SEHNR, CDR2 FQNEAQ (reference sequence). V was clipped by 0 bases and J by 3 bases; unmatched bases: 3. There are 15 residues in the CDR3.

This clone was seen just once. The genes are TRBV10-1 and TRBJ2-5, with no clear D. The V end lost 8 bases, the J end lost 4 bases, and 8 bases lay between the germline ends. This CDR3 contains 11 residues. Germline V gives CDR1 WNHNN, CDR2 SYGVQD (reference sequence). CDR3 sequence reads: CASVTRETQYF. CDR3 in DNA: TGCGCCAGCGTTACTCGAGAGACCCAGTACTTC.

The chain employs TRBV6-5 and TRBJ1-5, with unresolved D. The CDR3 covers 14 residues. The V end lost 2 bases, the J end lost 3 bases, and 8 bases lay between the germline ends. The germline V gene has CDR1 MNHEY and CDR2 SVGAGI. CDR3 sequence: CASSYGSNNQPQHF. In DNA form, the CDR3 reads TGTGCCAGCAGTTACGGGAGTAACAATCAGCCCCAGCATTTT.

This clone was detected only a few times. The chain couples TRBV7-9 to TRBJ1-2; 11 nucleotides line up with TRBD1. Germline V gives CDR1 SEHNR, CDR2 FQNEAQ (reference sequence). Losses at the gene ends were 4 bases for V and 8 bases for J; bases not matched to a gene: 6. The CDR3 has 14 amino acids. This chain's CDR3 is CASSWDRGGSGYTF. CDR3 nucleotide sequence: TGTGCCAGCAGCTGGGACAGGGGGGGATCGGGCTACACCTTC.

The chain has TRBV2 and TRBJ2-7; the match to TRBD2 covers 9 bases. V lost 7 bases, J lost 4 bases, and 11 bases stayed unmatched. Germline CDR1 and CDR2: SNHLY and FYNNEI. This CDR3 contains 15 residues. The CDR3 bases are TGTGCCAGCACCGCTGCGGCGGGGGGGCTATACGAGCAGTACTTC. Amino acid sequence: CASTAAAGGLYEQYF.

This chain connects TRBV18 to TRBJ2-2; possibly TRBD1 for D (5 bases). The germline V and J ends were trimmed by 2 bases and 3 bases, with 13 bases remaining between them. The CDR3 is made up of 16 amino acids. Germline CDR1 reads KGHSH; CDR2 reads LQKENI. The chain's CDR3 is CASSPGAVGYTGELFF. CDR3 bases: TGTGCCAGCTCACCAGGGGCAGTCGGATACACCGGGGAGCTGTTTTTT.

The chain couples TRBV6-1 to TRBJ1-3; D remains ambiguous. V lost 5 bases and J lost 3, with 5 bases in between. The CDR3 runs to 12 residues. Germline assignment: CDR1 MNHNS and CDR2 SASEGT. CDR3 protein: CASSNSGNTIYF. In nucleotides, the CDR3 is TGTGCCAGCAGTAACAGTGGAAACACCATATATTTT.